The clone carrying this TCR beta chain came up once. Antigen unknown. Unmatched junction bases numbered 6, after V lost 2 bases and J lost 7 bases. The germline V gene encodes CDR1 MNHEY and CDR2 SVGAGI. The CDR3 is made up of 15 amino acids. This sample was included in a study of cytomegalovirus exposure and HLA in healthy donors. These donors were members of the approximately 110-subject validation cohort, a group separate from the roughly 700-subject first cohort. Study-wide findings and caveats: The CMV antigen specificity of a few CMV-associated chains was confirmed through in vitro analysis. High specificity and sensitivity for cytomegalovirus status were reported for the classifier.

Generated by immunoSEQ multiplex PCR, the TCRdb table keeps only in-frame clones and is missing some. Altogether 200,000 to 250,000 clones are present, 85% to 95% being singletons, with the ten largest covering about 1%. The V call is TRBV6-5, the J call TRBJ2-1; 9 nucleotides line up with TRBD2. The TCR originated in a young woman in good health and CMV-seronegative. Sample: PBMCs. CDR3 residues: CASSYPTSGANEQFF. The CDR3 DNA reads TGTGCCAGCAGTTACCCGACTAGCGGAGCTAATGAGCAGTTCTTC.